This T cell receptor beta chain is from a study of T cells in Graves' hyperthyroidism and ophthalmopathy. An approximately 9.8 ml volume of fresh peripheral blood provided the PBMCs. Germline V gene lookup returns CDR1 SGHRS and CDR2 YFSETQ. J was trimmed by 8 bases and V by 4 bases; bases with no gene match: 11. The CDR3 loop spans 14 amino acids. RNA transcripts provided the source from which TCR beta CDR3 regions were amplified. Initially, a first-round RT-PCR of the TCR CDR3 employed the HTBI primer set. MiXCR was run by TCRdb on the multiplex PCR reads, yielding one entry per CDR3 protein. Seen here are around 250,000 distinct CDR3 sequences, approximately 14% observed once, and the top ten hold 10% to 15%. This clonotype has only a few counts.

The sequence was obtained from a woman in her forties with Graves' hyperthyroidism that later progressed to Graves' ophthalmopathy. The source material was blood. V is TRBV5-1 and J is TRBJ1-2; 7 bases are a match to TRBD1. The CDR3 spells CASSTGQPSHGYTF. CDR3 nucleotide sequence: TGCGCCAGCAGCACGGGACAGCCTTCGCACGGCTACACCTTC.